The following is a T cell receptor beta chain sequence with its context. Antigen unknown. This specimen comes from a study of persistence of HIV-infected CD4 T cells. The study's findings and limits: TCRbeta richness was lower in CMV- and Gag-responding cells than in anti-CD3/anti-CD28-responding cells. Degenerate expanded CDR3beta sequences were enriched among CMV- and Gag-responding cells.

This was the immunoSEQ version 4 assay in survey mode. TCRdb's copy holds only in-frame clones and misses some; the assay was immunoSEQ multiplex PCR. The table lists 64,000 or so clones, about four fifths of them singletons. An overlapping HIV-1 Gag peptide pool stimulated these cells at about 0.91 ug/peptide/mL. Memory cells lacking CD40L and CD69 with high CD45RO were sorted. An approximately 20-hour stimulation of CD8-depleted PBMCs used anti-CD28/CD49d costimulation, CD40-blocking antibody and enfuvirtide. Trimming removed 4 bases from V and 4 bases from J, with 10 bases in between. This CDR3 spans 13 amino acids. CDR1 is MRHNA, CDR2 SNTAGT, per germline.

The rearrangement links TRBV6-4 to TRBJ1-2, with TRBD1 as a possible D gene (6 bases). The TCR was taken from an adult man with HIV who was CMV-seropositive. This specimen was CD4+ T cells sorted from PBMCs after roughly 18-hour stimulation, taken from a patient who received antiretroviral therapy. This CDR3 reads CASSATGSYGYTF. CDR3 coding DNA: TGTGCCAGCAGTGCCACAGGGAGCTATGGCTACACCTTC.